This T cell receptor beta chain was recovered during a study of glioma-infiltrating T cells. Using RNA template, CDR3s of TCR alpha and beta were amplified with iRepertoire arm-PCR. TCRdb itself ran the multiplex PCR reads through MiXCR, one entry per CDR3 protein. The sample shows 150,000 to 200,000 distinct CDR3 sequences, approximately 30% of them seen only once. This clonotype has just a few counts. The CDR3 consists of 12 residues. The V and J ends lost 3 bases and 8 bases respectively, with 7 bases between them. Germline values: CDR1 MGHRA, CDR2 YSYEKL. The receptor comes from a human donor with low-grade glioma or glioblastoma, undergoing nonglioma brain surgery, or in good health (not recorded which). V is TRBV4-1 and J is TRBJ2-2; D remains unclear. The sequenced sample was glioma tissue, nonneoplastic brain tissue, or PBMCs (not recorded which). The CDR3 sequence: CASSHPGGELFF. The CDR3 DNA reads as TGCGCCAGCAGCCATCCCGGGGGGGAGCTGTTTTTT.